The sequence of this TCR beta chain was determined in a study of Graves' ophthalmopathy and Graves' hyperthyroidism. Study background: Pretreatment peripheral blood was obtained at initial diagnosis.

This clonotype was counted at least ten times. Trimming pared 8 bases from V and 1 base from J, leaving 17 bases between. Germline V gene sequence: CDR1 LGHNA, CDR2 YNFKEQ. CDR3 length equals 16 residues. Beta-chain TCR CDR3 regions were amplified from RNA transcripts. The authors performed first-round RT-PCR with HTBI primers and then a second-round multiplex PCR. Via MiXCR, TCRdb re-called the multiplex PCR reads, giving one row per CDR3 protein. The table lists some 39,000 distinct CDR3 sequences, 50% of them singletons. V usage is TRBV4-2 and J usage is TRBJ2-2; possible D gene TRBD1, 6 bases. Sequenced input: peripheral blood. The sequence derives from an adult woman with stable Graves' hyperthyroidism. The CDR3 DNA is TGTGCCAGCGGCCGCCAGGCAGGGGAGAACACCGGGGAGCTGTTTTTT. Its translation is CASGRQAGENTGELFF.